This entry lists 6 T cell receptor beta chains sequenced from one sample in a study of control samples from healthy donors and cancer patients. TCRdb's copy holds only in-frame clones and misses some; the assay was immunoSEQ multiplex PCR. The sample holds about 130,000 clones, about nine tenths seen once. Sequencing was done on a sample of blood. The origin of the receptors is a woman aged 45-59 years in good health.

This clone came up a few times. The chain uses TRBV9 and TRBJ1-6; D gene ambiguous. CDR1 SGDLS and CDR2 YYNGEE come from the germline V gene. This CDR3 contains 16 residues. V was pared by 0 bases and J by 7 bases, with 14 bases between. The CDR3 DNA reads TGTGCCAGCAGCGTAGGAGGCGGTATTAGGAATTCACCCCTCCACTTT. Translation: CASSVGGGIRNSPLHF.

The V and J genes are TRBV19 and TRBJ1-1, with D tentatively TRBD1 (6 bases). CDR1 and CDR2 from the germline V gene are LNHDA and SQIVND (reference sequence). Trimming stripped 7 bases from V and 4 bases from J, with 16 bases between. This CDR3 has 14 residues. The CDR3: CASNPVGGPTEAFF. DNA for the CDR3: TGTGCCAGTAACCCCGTTGGGGGGCCCACTGAAGCTTTCTTT.

The chain couples TRBV2 to TRBJ2-7, with 8 bases fitting TRBD1. Germline V lookup: CDR1 SNHLY, CDR2 FYNNEI. Trimming cost V 6 bases and J 5 bases; bases outside gene matches: 15. The CDR3 length is 16 residues. The CDR3 reads CASSASWTGSPDEQYF. The CDR3 DNA reads TGTGCCAGCAGCGCTTCTTGGACAGGGAGCCCCGACGAGCAGTACTTC.

V usage is TRBV29-1 and J usage is TRBJ1-1; no reliable D call. V was trimmed by 1 base and J by 1 base, leaving 1 base between them. Looked up from germline, CDR1 is SQVTM and CDR2 is ANQGSEA. The CDR3 contains 11 residues. CDR3: CSVEGNTEAFF. DNA for the CDR3: TGCAGCGTTGAAGGGAACACTGAAGCTTTCTTT.

J is TRBJ1-1 and V is TRBV20-1; D is unclear. Germline CDR1 reads DFQATT; CDR2 reads SNEGSKA (reference sequence). The CDR3 has 10 amino acids. The germline V and J ends were trimmed by 3 bases and 7 bases, with 6 bases remaining between them. DNA of the CDR3: TGCAGTGCTAGCCGAATTGAAGCTTTCTTT. Translating it yields CSASRIEAFF.

The chain couples TRBV2 to TRBJ1-4; a possible D gene is TRBD1 (5 bases). V was trimmed by 7 bases and J by 2 bases, leaving 8 bases between them. Germline V CDR1 and CDR2: SNHLY, FYNNEI. The CDR3 loop spans 13 amino acids. Here the CDR3 reads CASTSGTNEKLFF. The CDR3 DNA follows: TGTGCCAGCACTTCAGGGACTAATGAAAAACTGTTTTTT.